Listed below are T cell receptor beta chains from one sample, sequenced in a study of T cell responses to AZD1222 COVID-19 vaccine. This table comes from immunoSEQ multiplex PCR, and its TCRdb copy is limited to in-frame clones, with some not included. The repertoire includes roughly 180,000 clones, more than 85% of them detected once, and 1.5% to 2% sits in the top ten. This specimen was peripheral blood, taken 28 days after the second AZD1222 dose. These receptors all stem from an adult who received the AZD1222 COVID-19 vaccine. CDR3s include the opening cysteine and the closing phenylalanine or tryptophan. A D gene is named only where the DNA matches it firmly. Clone sizes are given selectively: once, few, many, or a class where the clone is expanded.

>TRBJ2-3|-|TRBV4-3|TRBD2
CASSQDWRGGTDTQYF
TGCGCCAGCAGCCAAGATTGGCGGGGGGGCACAGATACGCAGTATTTT
>TRBJ1-1|-|TRBV18|-
CASWEESEAFF
TGTGCCAGCTGGGAAGAAAGTGAAGCTTTCTTT
>TRBJ2-2|-|TRBV3-1/TRBV3-2|-
CASSPTFVTGELFF
TGTGCCAGCAGCCCCACGTTCGTGACCGGGGAGCTGTTTTTT
>TRBJ1-5|-|TRBV4-1|-
CASSQEVRQQPQHF
TGCGCCAGCAGCCAAGAGGTAAGGCAGCAGCCCCAGCATTTT
>TRBJ1-1|-|TRBV7-9|TRBD1
CASSHGTGATRLAEAFF
TGTGCCAGCAGCCACGGGACAGGGGCCACGAGATTGGCTGAAGCTTTCTTT
>TRBJ1-5|-|TRBV29-1|-
CSVDLGGNQPQHF
TGCAGCGTTGACCTGGGCGGAAATCAGCCCCAGCATTTT
>TRBJ1-4|-|TRBV11-2|TRBD1
CASSLVIPTGGSEKLFF
TGTGCCAGCAGCTTAGTGATCCCGACAGGGGGCAGTGAAAAACTGTTTTTT
>TRBJ2-7|-|TRBV6-1|TRBD2
CASSVRRPQRGGYSYEQYF
TGTGCCAGCAGTGTCAGGCGACCCCAGCGGGGGGGATATTCCTACGAGCAGTACTTC
>TRBJ1-1|-|TRBV19|-
CASSIVRDTEAFF
TGTGCCAGTAGTATAGTAAGGGACACTGAAGCTTTCTTT
>TRBJ1-2|-|TRBV6-5|-
CASSWSGTAGNGYTF
TGTGCCAGCAGTTGGTCCGGGACCGCCGGGAATGGCTACACCTTC
>TRBJ1-5|-|TRBV18|-
CASSPGQRGAYGNQPQHF
TGTGCCAGCTCACCAGGGCAGAGGGGGGCTTATGGCAATCAGCCCCAGCATTTT
>TRBJ1-5|-|TRBV7-9|-
CASSLRRDQPQHF
TGTGCCAGCAGCTTAAGGAGAGATCAGCCCCAGCATTTT
>TRBJ1-5|-|TRBV11-2|-
CASSPGHSNQPQHF
TGTGCCAGCAGCCCCGGCCATAGCAATCAGCCCCAGCATTTT
>TRBJ2-3|once|TRBV7-9|-
CASSLGGAKDTQYF
TGTGCCAGCAGCTTAGGAGGGGCAAAGGATACGCAGTATTTT
>TRBJ2-1|once|TRBV2|TRBD2
CASSDQRGYNEQFF
TGTGCCAGCAGTGACCAGCGGGGGTACAATGAGCAGTTCTTC
>TRBJ1-2|-|TRBV19|TRBD1
CASSSQGARGYGYTF
TGTGCCAGTAGTTCGCAGGGGGCGCGGGGCTATGGCTACACCTTC
>TRBJ1-2|few|TRBV27|-
CASSPSKGREVYGYTF
TGTGCCAGCAGCCCATCGAAGGGCAGGGAGGTCTATGGCTACACCTTC
>TRBJ1-2|-|TRBV19|-
CASSIELGAVNYGYTF
TGTGCCAGTAGTATAGAATTAGGGGCAGTTAACTATGGCTACACCTTC
>TRBJ1-6|-|TRBV11-2|-
CASSLVGGGNSPLHF
TGTGCCAGCAGCTTAGTAGGGGGGGGGAATTCACCCCTCCACTTT
>TRBJ2-7|once|TRBV5-5|TRBD1
CASTPSGGHEQYF
TGTGCCAGCACCCCCTCAGGGGGCCACGAGCAGTACTTC
>TRBJ2-2|-|TRBV19|TRBD1
CASSIGGQLNTGELFF
TGTGCCAGTAGTATAGGGGGACAGCTTAACACCGGGGAGCTGTTTTTT
>TRBJ1-2|-|TRBV4-2|-
CASSQADGNYGYTF
TGTGCCAGCAGCCAAGCTGACGGAAACTATGGCTACACCTTC
>TRBJ1-5|-|TRBV27|-
CASSFWDQPQHF
TGTGCCAGCAGTTTTTGGGATCAGCCCCAGCATTTT
>TRBJ2-7|-|TRBV5-1|-
CASSPGSSTYEQYF
TGCGCCAGCAGCCCCGGGAGTTCAACCTACGAGCAGTACTTC
>TRBJ2-1|-|TRBV9|-
CASSAQRAGYNEQFF
TGTGCCAGCAGCGCCCAACGGGCAGGGTACAATGAGCAGTTCTTC
>TRBJ2-3|-|TRBV5-1|TRBD1
CASSRDRAYTDTQYF
TGCGCCAGCAGCCGGGACAGGGCGTACACAGATACGCAGTATTTT
>TRBJ1-2|-|TRBV6-6|-
CASSPTGQSYGYTF
TGTGCCAGCAGTCCTACTGGACAATCCTATGGCTACACCTTC
>TRBJ2-3|-|TRBV6-5|-
CASRRQEPDTQYF
TGTGCCAGCAGGCGACAGGAGCCGGATACGCAGTATTTT
>TRBJ1-5|-|TRBV2|-
CASSGNRGNQPQHF
TGTGCCAGCAGCGGGAACAGGGGCAATCAGCCCCAGCATTTT
>TRBJ2-7|-|TRBV6-2/TRBV6-3|TRBD2
CASSYGSGGFSYEQYF
TGTGCCAGCAGTTACGGGAGCGGGGGGTTCTCCTACGAGCAGTACTTC
>TRBJ1-2|-|TRBV4-3|-
CASSQDINIPGYTF
TGCGCCAGCAGCCAAGATATAAACATACCGGGCTACACCTTC
>TRBJ2-7|once|TRBV12-3/TRBV12-4|-
CASSLGFYEQYF
TGTGCCAGCAGTTTAGGGTTTTACGAGCAGTACTTC
>TRBJ2-5|-|TRBV28|-
CAIKTGQETQYF
TGTGCCATCAAGACGGGCCAAGAGACCCAGTACTTC
>TRBJ2-7|-|TRBV20-1|-
CSARDRHEQYF
TGCAGTGCTAGGGATCGTCACGAGCAGTACTTC
>TRBJ1-5|-|TRBV7-9|-
CASSLAAGSQPQHF
TGTGCCAGCAGCTTAGCGGCAGGGAGTCAGCCCCAGCATTTT
>TRBJ1-6|-|TRBV19|-
CASRPPGQGISLHF
TGTGCCAGTAGACCTCCGGGCCAGGGGATATCCCTCCACTTT
>TRBJ1-6|-|TRBV9|-
CASSETESYNSPLHF
TGTGCCAGCAGCGAGACAGAATCCTATAATTCACCCCTCCACTTT
>TRBJ1-1|-|TRBV7-9|-
CASSPSTEAFF
TGTGCCAGCAGCCCATCCACTGAAGCTTTCTTT
>TRBJ1-1|few|TRBV27|-
CASSPTAHSEAFF
TGTGCCAGCAGTCCTACAGCTCACTCTGAAGCTTTCTTT
>TRBJ2-2|once|TRBV7-9|-
CASSSPLWGGDTGELFF
TGTGCCAGCAGCTCCCCTTTATGGGGTGGGGACACCGGGGAGCTGTTTTTT
>TRBJ2-2|-|TRBV5-4|-
CASSPGTPQNTGELFF
TGTGCCAGCAGCCCCGGGACACCTCAGAACACCGGGGAGCTGTTTTTT